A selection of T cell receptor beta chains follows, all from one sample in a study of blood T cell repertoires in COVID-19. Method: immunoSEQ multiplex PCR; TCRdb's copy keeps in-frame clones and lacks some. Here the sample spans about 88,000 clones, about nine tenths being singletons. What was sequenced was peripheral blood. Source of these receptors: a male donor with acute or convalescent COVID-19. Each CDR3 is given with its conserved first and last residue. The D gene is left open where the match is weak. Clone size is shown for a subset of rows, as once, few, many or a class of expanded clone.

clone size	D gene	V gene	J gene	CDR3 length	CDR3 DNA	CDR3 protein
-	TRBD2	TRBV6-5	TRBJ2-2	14	TGTGCCAGCAGACTAGCGGGGGACACCGGGGAGCTGTTTTTT	CASRLAGDTGELFF
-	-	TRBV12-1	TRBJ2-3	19	TGTGCCAGCAGCTTTGACCCCGGGACTAGCGGGGGGACCACAGATACGCAGTATTTT	CASSFDPGTSGGTTDTQYF
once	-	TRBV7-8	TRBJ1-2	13	TGTGCCAGCAGCTCCCCTCCCAACTATGGCTACACCTTC	CASSSPPNYGYTF
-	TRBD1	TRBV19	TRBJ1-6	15	TGTGCCAGTAACACCGGACAGGGGGATAATTCACCCCTCCACTTT	CASNTGQGDNSPLHF
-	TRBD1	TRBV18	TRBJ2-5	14	TGTGCCAGCTCACCCGCGGACAGGGCTGAGACCCAGTACTTC	CASSPADRAETQYF
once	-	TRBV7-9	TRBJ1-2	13	TGTGCCAGCAGCCGGGCGGGGCCCGATGGCTACACCTTC	CASSRAGPDGYTF
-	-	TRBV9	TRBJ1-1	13	TGTGCCAGCAGCGTAGCCGGGGGGTATGAAGCTTTCTTT	CASSVAGGYEAFF
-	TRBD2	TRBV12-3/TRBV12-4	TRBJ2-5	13	TGTGCCAGCACTCCGAGCGGGGAAGAGACCCAGTACTTC	CASTPSGEETQYF
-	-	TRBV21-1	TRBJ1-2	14	TGTGCCAGCAGCAGCACCCAGGGGGCTTATGGCTACACCTTC	CASSSTQGAYGYTF
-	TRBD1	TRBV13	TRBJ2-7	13	TGTGCCAGCAGGGACAGGGGCTCCTACGAGCAGTACTTC	CASRDRGSYEQYF
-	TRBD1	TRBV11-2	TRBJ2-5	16	TGTGCCAGCAGCTCCGGCATACAGGGGGTCAGGGAGACCCAGTACTTC	CASSSGIQGVRETQYF
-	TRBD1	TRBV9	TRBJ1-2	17	TGTGCCAGCAGCCCTAGGACAGGGTGGGGAACCCCAATTGGCTACACCTTC	CASSPRTGWGTPIGYTF
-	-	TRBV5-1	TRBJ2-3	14	TGCGCCAGCAGCCCGACAGCAACCGGGGATACGCAGTATTTT	CASSPTATGDTQYF
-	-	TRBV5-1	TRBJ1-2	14	TGCGCCAGCAGCACATCCTCGGGGGATTATGGCTACACCTTC	CASSTSSGDYGYTF
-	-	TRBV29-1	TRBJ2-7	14	TGCAGCGTTGATCAGAGAGGGCCCCGGGGCGAGCAGTACTTC	CSVDQRGPRGEQYF
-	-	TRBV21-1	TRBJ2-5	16	TGTGCCAGCAGCAACCGGGACCGGGGGGTGGAAGAGACCCAGTACTTC	CASSNRDRGVEETQYF
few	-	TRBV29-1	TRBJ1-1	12	TGCAGCGTTTCTCCCCACAGACCTGAAGCTTTCTTT	CSVSPHRPEAFF
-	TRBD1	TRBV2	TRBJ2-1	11	TGTGCCAGCAGGGCAGGGGGTACGCAGTTCTTC	CASRAGGTQFF
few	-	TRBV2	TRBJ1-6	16	TGTGCCAGCAGGGGTGGCCAGGGTATACCTAATTCACCCCTCCACTTT	CASRGGQGIPNSPLHF
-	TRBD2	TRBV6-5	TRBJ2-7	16	TGTGCCAGCAGTTCCGCCTCGGGGGGGACCTCCTACGAGCAGTACTTC	CASSSASGGTSYEQYF
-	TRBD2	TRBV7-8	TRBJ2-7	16	TGTGCCAGCAGCTTAGGCGTGGACGGGGGGGACTACGAGCAGTACTTC	CASSLGVDGGDYEQYF
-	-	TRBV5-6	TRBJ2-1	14	TGTGCCAGCAGCAGGAGCGGTTTTTACAATGAGCAGTTCTTC	CASSRSGFYNEQFF
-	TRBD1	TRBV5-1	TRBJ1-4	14	TGCGCCAGCAGCACGGACAGGCCAAATGAAAAACTGTTTTTT	CASSTDRPNEKLFF
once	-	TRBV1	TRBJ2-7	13	TGCACCAGCAGCCCTCCAGGGGTTAGCGAGCAGTACTTC	CTSSPPGVSEQYF
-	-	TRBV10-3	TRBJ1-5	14	TGTGCCATCAGTGAGTACGGTGCTGATCAGCCCCAGCATTTT	CAISEYGADQPQHF
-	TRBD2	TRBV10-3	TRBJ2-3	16	TGTGCCATCAGAGCCCAGGCTCAAGCCCCGGGGGGTACGCAGTATTTT	CAIRAQAQAPGGTQYF
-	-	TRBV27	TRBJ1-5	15	TGTGCCAGCAGACAAACAGGGTTGGGCAATCAGCCCCAGCATTTT	CASRQTGLGNQPQHF
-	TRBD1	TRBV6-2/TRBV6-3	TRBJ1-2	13	TGTGCCAGCAGCTTACAGGGGGCCGGTGGCTACACCTTC	CASSLQGAGGYTF
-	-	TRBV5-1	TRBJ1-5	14	TGCGCCAGCAGCCCTCAGGGGAATGATCAGCCCCAGCATTTT	CASSPQGNDQPQHF
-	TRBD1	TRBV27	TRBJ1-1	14	TGTGCCAGCAGTACTACGGACAGGGGGACTGAAGCTTTCTTT	CASSTTDRGTEAFF
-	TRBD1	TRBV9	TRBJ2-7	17	TGTGCCAGCAGCGTAGAAGGGACAGGCACCGACGGCTACGAGCAGTACTTC	CASSVEGTGTDGYEQYF
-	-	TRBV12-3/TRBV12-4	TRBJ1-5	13	TGTGCCAGCAGGTACAGGGACGGATCGACCCAGCATTTT	CASRYRDGSTQHF
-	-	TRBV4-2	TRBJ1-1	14	TGTGCCAGCAGCCGGTCAGGGGCGGGCACTGAAGCTTTCTTT	CASSRSGAGTEAFF